The next 13 T cell receptor beta chains were all read from a single sample in a study of long-term antiretroviral therapy in people with HIV. At the survey level, the v3.0 immunoSEQ assay was run. Sequencing used immunoSEQ multiplex PCR; TCRdb keeps in-frame clones, though not all of them. The table lists under 45,000 clones, approximately 94% of them singletons. The sequencing used unsorted PBMCs, collected around 9.2 years after starting antiretroviral therapy. The receptors were gathered from a man aged 25 to 40 with HIV.

The chain joins TRBV6-6 to TRBJ2-1; the D gene could be TRBD1 or TRBD2 (5 bases each). The CDR3 covers 14 residues. Looked up from germline, CDR1 is MNHNY and CDR2 is SVGAGI (reference sequence). V was cut by 5 bases and J by 4 bases, with 12 bases left in between. This chain's CDR3 is CASSIPGRYNEQFF. The CDR3, as DNA: TGTGCCAGCAGTATCCCGGGACGGTACAATGAGCAGTTCTTC.

The chain combines TRBV5-1 with TRBJ2-2; the D is unclear. Trimming cost V 0 bases and J 3 bases, with 6 bases left between them. Germline assignment: CDR1 SGHRS and CDR2 YFSETQ. CDR3 size: 14 residues. The CDR3 DNA reads TGCGCCAGCAGCTTGGGGGTGCACACCGGGGAGCTGTTTTTT. Translated, it gives CASSLGVHTGELFF.

The chain carries TRBV10-1 and TRBJ2-3, with D possibly TRBD2 on 5 matching bases. Germline CDR1 WNHNN, CDR2 SYGVQD (reference sequence). Trimming removed 3 bases at V and 1 base at J, with 14 bases between. The CDR3 covers 16 residues. In DNA form, the CDR3 reads TGCGCCAGCAGTGATTTCGGGGTTTACGGCACAGATACGCAGTATTTT. This gives the protein CASSDFGVYGTDTQYF.

This chain connects TRBV20-1 to TRBJ1-1; no reliable D call. This CDR3 is built from 11 residues. V lost 2 bases and J 7 bases, leaving 8 bases between the germline ends. Germline-derived CDR1 and CDR2 are DFQATT and SNEGSKA (reference sequence). CDR3 nucleotide sequence: TGCAGTGCTAGATCCCAGAGTGAAGCTTTCTTT. Residues: CSARSQSEAFF.

The V and J genes are TRBV28 and TRBJ2-2, with TRBD1 matching over 10 bases. Losses at the gene ends were 4 bases for V and 5 bases for J; bases not matched to a gene: 4. Germline V gene data show CDR1 as MDHEN and CDR2 as SYDVKM. The CDR3 runs 15 residues. The CDR3 spells CASSSGQGSTGELFF. The CDR3 nucleotides read TGTGCCAGCAGTTCGGGACAGGGGTCGACCGGGGAGCTGTTTTTT.

The chain couples TRBV7-9 to TRBJ1-2, with D perhaps TRBD1 (5 bases). The CDR3 consists of 16 residues. CDR1 and CDR2 from the germline V gene are SEHNR and FQNEAQ (reference sequence). Trimming pared 5 bases from V and 8 bases from J, leaving 24 bases between. The CDR3 region is CASSPPRQGIFYGYTF. In nucleotides, the CDR3 is TGTGCCAGCAGCCCGCCACGCCAGGGTATCTTCTACGGCTACACCTTC.

This clone came up once. The gene calls are TRBV28 and TRBJ2-7, with 8 positions matching TRBD1. The CDR3 spans 14 residues. V was clipped by 5 bases and J by 3 bases; unmatched bases: 6. Germline V gives CDR1 MDHEN, CDR2 SYDVKM. For the CDR3, the DNA is TGTGCCAGCAGTAGGACAGGGATCATCTACGAGCAGTACGTC. Translation: CASSRTGIIYEQYV.

The rearrangement uses TRBV18 and TRBJ1-1; D unresolved. The CDR3 length is 13 residues. Trimming left V 5 bases short and J 1 base short, with 8 bases between. Germline V gene sequence: CDR1 KGHSH, CDR2 LQKENI. The CDR3 DNA reads TGTGCCAGCTCAAGGGAGGCGAACACTGAAGCTTTCTTT. Amino acids: CASSREANTEAFF.

Only one count was recorded for this clone. The rearrangement links TRBV9 to TRBJ2-1; 9 bases are a match to TRBD2. Germline V lookup: CDR1 SGDLS, CDR2 YYNGEE. Trimming cost V 3 bases and J 4 bases; bases outside gene matches: 5. The CDR3 spans 15 residues. CDR3 region: CASSASSGAYNEQFF. CDR3 nucleotides: TGTGCCAGCAGCGCATCTAGCGGGGCTTACAATGAGCAGTTCTTC.

The chain links TRBV7-9 to TRBJ1-2; D is perhaps TRBD1 (6 bases). V lost 1 base and J 3 bases, leaving 12 bases between the germline ends. CDR3 size: 15 residues. CDR1 is SEHNR and CDR2 is FQNEAQ in the germline V gene (reference sequence). The CDR3 DNA reads TGTGCCAGCAGCTTAGGGATGGGGGCGGACTATGGCTACACCTTC. Amino acid sequence: CASSLGMGADYGYTF.

This clone came up once. The chain is built from TRBV19 and TRBJ2-2; TRBD1 matches 7 bases. J lost 0 bases, V lost 7 bases, and 11 bases had no gene match. The CDR3 consists of 17 residues. Germline V gene data show CDR1 as LNHDA and CDR2 as SQIVND (reference sequence). The CDR3 nucleotides read TGTGCCAGTAAGAGCTGGGACAGCGGTCCGAACACCGGGGAGCTGTTTTTT. Amino acid sequence: CASKSWDSGPNTGELFF.

For this clone: This specimen includes other DNA sequences encoding the same CDR3. The genes are TRBV5-1 and TRBJ2-5; D possibly corresponds to TRBD1 (5 bases). The CDR3 totals 12 residues. Germline assignment: CDR1 SGHRS and CDR2 YFSETQ. The V gene lost 4 bases and the J gene lost 2 bases, with 6 bases spanning the gap. The CDR3: CASSRQQETQYF. The CDR3 DNA reads as TGCGCCAGCAGCCGACAGCAAGAGACCCAGTACTTC.

The rearrangement joins TRBV7-9 to TRBJ1-1; 7 nucleotides agree with TRBD1. V gave up 5 bases and J gave up 6 bases; unmatched junction bases: 3. This CDR3 is 12 amino acids long. CDR1 is SEHNR and CDR2 is FQNEAQ in the germline V gene (reference sequence). CDR3 residues: CASSEGAAEAFF. The CDR3 DNA sequence: TGTGCCAGCAGCGAGGGGGCAGCTGAAGCTTTCTTT. Supplemented by reference TRBV7-9 and TRBJ1-1, the full variable domain reads DTGVSQNPRHKITKRGQNVTFRCDPISEHNRLYWYRQTLGQGPEFLTYFQNEAQLEKSRLLSDRFSAERPKGSFSTLEIQRTEQGDSAMYLCASSEGAAEAFFGQGTRLTVV.